The present T cell receptor (beta chain) was sequenced within a study of type 1 regulatory T cells. Overall study: An in vitro protocol generated T-allo10, a Tr1-enriched, alloantigen-specific CD4 T cell product.

General study points: Compared with non-type 1 regulatory T cells, type 1 regulatory T cells showed a more restricted TCR repertoire.

TCRdb redid the calling of the reads with MiXCR, one entry per CDR3 protein. The sample yields roughly 71,000 distinct CDR3 sequences, less than 25% seen once. Germline values: CDR1 SNHLY, CDR2 FYNNEI. The V and J ends lost 7 bases and 5 bases respectively, with 18 bases between them. This CDR3 has 16 residues. This clonotype was picked up many times. No antigen is known for it. Sequenced material: cultured type 1 regulatory T (Tr1) cells, either the whole culture or a sorted fraction (not recorded which). This TCR came from a human donor in good health. The chain combines TRBV2 with TRBJ1-6, with no clear D. The CDR3 sequence: CASTEEDLRNNSPLHF. The CDR3, as DNA: TGTGCCAGCACGGAAGAAGACCTCAGGAATAATTCACCCCTCCACTTT. Drawing the rest from reference TRBV2 and TRBJ1-6, the complete variable domain is EPEVTQTPSHQVTQMGQEVILRCVPISNHLYFYWYRQILGQKVEFLVSFYNNEISEKSEIFDDQFSVERPDGSNFTLKIRSTKLEDSAMYFCASTEEDLRNNSPLHFGNGTRLTVT.